This T cell receptor (beta chain) was sequenced for a study of blood T cell repertoires in COVID-19. As for the study in general: COVID-19 samples collected from the United States, Italy and Spain covered acute and convalescent phases.

The cohort comprised adults aged about 18 to 100 years residing in under 25 US areas. Participant-given clinical history determined each cohort assignment. Within the 2 weeks before study entry, each person in the exposed group met a COVID-19 case. CDR1 SGHAT and CDR2 FQNNGV come from the germline V gene. V was shortened by 4 bases and J by 8 bases, with 15 bases between the two germline ends. CDR3 size: 14 residues. Data came from immunoSEQ multiplex PCR; TCRdb stores just in-frame clones and leaves some out. The sample lists 200,000 to 250,000 clones; 75% to 90% were seen once. The genes are TRBV11-2 and TRBJ2-1, with TRBD2 as a possible D gene (6 bases). What was sequenced was PBMCs or T cells enriched from blood (not recorded which). This receptor was obtained from a woman aged 25 to 45 who had been exposed to COVID-19. The CDR3 DNA reads as TGTGCCAGCAGCTCATTTCGGGGGATTGATGAGCAGTTCTTC. Its protein is CASSSFRGIDEQFF.